These 13 T cell receptor beta chains came from one sample sequenced in a study of blood T cell repertoires in COVID-19. Some clones are missing from TCRdb's copy, which holds only in-frame ones; the method was immunoSEQ multiplex PCR. This sample yields about 150,000 clones, of which around four fifths are seen a single time; around 6.2% belongs to the top ten. The sequencing input was PBMCs or T cells enriched from blood (not recorded which). The receptors were sampled from a woman in her forties who had recovered from COVID-19.

The chain employs TRBV5-1 and TRBJ1-2, with 7 bases aligning to TRBD1. J lost 6 bases, V lost 5 bases, and 10 bases had no gene match. Germline V gene data show CDR1 as SGHRS and CDR2 as YFSETQ. The CDR3 has 14 residues. CDR3 amino acids: CASRPQTGFDGYTF. The CDR3 nucleotides read TGCGCCAGCAGACCGCAGACAGGGTTTGATGGCTACACCTTC.

This rearrangement joins TRBV10-3 to TRBJ1-2; 10 nucleotides agree with TRBD1. Germline values: CDR1 ENHRY, CDR2 SYGVKD. The CDR3 totals 15 residues. V dropped 6 bases and J dropped 0; count of bases not matched to a gene: 4. CDR3 bases: TGTGCCATCAGGGCGGGGACAGGGGCTAACTATGGCTACACCTTC. Protein sequence: CAIRAGTGANYGYTF.

The gene calls are TRBV7-8 and TRBJ2-7; no definite D call. Germline CDR1 is SGHVS and CDR2 is FQNEAQ. The CDR3 covers 14 residues. With 5 bases removed from V and 1 base from J, the gap between germline ends came to 12 bases. The CDR3 nucleotides are TGTGCCAGCAGCCTCTCTGCGTCGTCCTACGAGCAGTACTTC. The encoded protein is CASSLSASSYEQYF.

With respect to this clone: The germline gene is not matched at one end of the junction; a read error may be the cause. The J gene is TRBJ1-4, the V gene TRBV19, with D possibly TRBD1 on 6 matching bases. CDR1 LNHDA and CDR2 SQIVND come from the germline V gene (reference sequence). CDR3 length: 17 residues. CDR3 sequence reads: CASSLDYAGGSGEKLFF. The CDR3 nucleotides read TGTGCCAGTAGTTTAGACTACGCGGGGGGCTCGGGCGAAAAACTGTTTTTT.

In its sample, this clone was seen a few times. The rearrangement joins TRBV3-1 (or the pseudogene TRBV3-2) to TRBJ1-1; D is unresolved. The V and J ends lost 1 base and 3 bases respectively, with 9 bases between them. Germline values: CDR1 LGHDT, CDR2 YNNKEL (reference sequence). The CDR3 length is 14 residues. The CDR3 DNA follows: TGTGCCAGCAGCCAAGTCGCCCGGGACACTGAAGCTTTCTTT. It translates to CASSQVARDTEAFF.

The V and J genes are TRBV10-3 and TRBJ1-1, with 8 bases identical to TRBD1. The V gene's germline CDR1 is ENHRY and CDR2 SYGVKD. The CDR3 consists of 15 residues. With 1 base clipped from V and 6 bases from J, the junction kept 7 bases outside the gene matches. CDR3 in amino acids: CAISEYQGARSEAFF. In nucleotides, the CDR3 is TGTGCCATCAGTGAGTACCAGGGGGCGCGATCTGAAGCTTTCTTT.

The rearrangement links TRBV9 to TRBJ2-7; TRBD2 matches 15 bases. CDR1 is SGDLS, CDR2 YYNGEE, per germline. The V and J ends lost 3 bases and 6 bases, in that order; junction bases with no gene match: 1. The CDR3 spans 14 residues. CDR3 region: CASSAGLAGGEQYF. The CDR3, as DNA: TGTGCCAGCAGCGCGGGACTAGCGGGAGGCGAGCAGTACTTC.

CDR3 protein: CASKAGVAYNSPLHF. CDR3 coding DNA: TGTGCCAGCAAGGCGGGGGTGGCCTATAATTCACCCCTCCACTTT. The chain couples TRBV6-5 to TRBJ1-6; D is possibly TRBD1 (5 bases). Germline assignment: CDR1 MNHEY and CDR2 SVGAGI. The CDR3 length is 15 residues. V lost 7 bases and J 2 bases, leaving 12 bases between the germline ends.

The chain recombines TRBV7-8 with TRBJ1-3; D possibly corresponds to TRBD1 (6 bases). Germline V gives CDR1 SGHVS, CDR2 FQNEAQ. The CDR3 is 15 residues long. Trimming removed 3 bases at V and 3 bases at J, with 12 bases between. CDR3 amino acids: CASSFRGLDGNTIYF. The CDR3 DNA reads TGTGCCAGCAGCTTCAGGGGTTTGGATGGAAACACCATATATTTT.

The V gene is TRBV4-2, the J gene TRBJ2-7; D might be TRBD1 (6 bases). The CDR3 contains 14 residues. Germline CDR1 and CDR2: LGHNA and YNFKEQ. V lost 3 bases and J lost 3, with 12 bases in between. In nucleotides, the CDR3 is TGTGCCAGCAGCCAGGAGATGGACAGCTACGAGCAGTACTTC. Amino acid sequence: CASSQEMDSYEQYF.

The rearrangement joins TRBV12-3 or TRBV12-4 to TRBJ1-2, with D possibly matching TRBD1 (6 bases). This CDR3 region has 13 residues. V lost 5 bases to trimming and J lost 1 base, with 8 bases between them. The CDR3 DNA reads as TGTGCCAGCAGTGTACAGGGTAACTATGGCTACACCTTC. Translation gives CASSVQGNYGYTF.

The chain carries TRBV9 and TRBJ2-5; TRBD2 is a possible D gene (7 bases). Trimming cost V 4 bases and J 5 bases, with 21 bases left between them. The germline V gene has CDR1 SGDLS and CDR2 YYNGEE. The CDR3 loop spans 16 amino acids. Written as DNA, the CDR3 is TGTGCCAGCAGCCCCTCCGGATGGGGGGGGCACGAGACCCAGTACTTC. Translating gives CASSPSGWGGHETQYF.

The chain combines TRBV6-5 with TRBJ1-4; unclear D gene. Germline V gene data show CDR1 as MNHEY and CDR2 as SVGAGI. The CDR3 extends over 13 amino acids. V dropped 8 bases and J dropped 10 bases, with 17 bases sitting between them. The CDR3: CASRIPGGGKLFF. The CDR3 nucleotides are TGTGCCAGCCGGATCCCCGGAGGTGGAAAACTGTTTTTT.